The 9 T cell receptor beta chains reported below all come from one sample, sequenced in a study of CD8 T cells in ankylosing spondylitis. Study results and limitations: For ankylosing spondylitis blood, a TCR beta motif of several highly homologous variants appeared characteristic.

From the 5' RACE reads, TCRdb called clonotypes with MiXCR, one entry per CDR3 protein. The profile shows a few hundred thousand distinct CDR3 sequences, 20% to 25% of them singletons. These receptors lack a known antigen. Sequenced material: blood, either unsorted or a sorted T cell fraction (not recorded which). Receptors were obtained from a male donor with ankylosing spondylitis.

This clonotype was observed a few times. This sequence joins TRBV6-2 or TRBV6-3 and TRBJ2-7; D is ambiguous. V lost 6 bases, J lost 6 bases, and 15 bases lay in between. The CDR3 sequence is 13 residues long. Germline CDR1 is MNHEY and CDR2 is SVGEGT. In DNA, the CDR3 is TGTGCCAGCAGACAAAATGGAATCTCCGAGCAGTACTTC. Translating gives CASRQNGISEQYF.

V and J are TRBV12-3 or TRBV12-4 and TRBJ2-6; possible D gene TRBD2, 5 bases. Between the trimmed V and J ends, which lost 6 bases and 0 bases, there was a span of 12 bases. The length of the CDR3 is 16 residues. CDR3 amino acids: CASRPFGVSGANVLTF. The CDR3 nucleotides are TGTGCCAGCAGACCCTTCGGGGTCTCTGGGGCCAACGTCCTGACTTTC.

The chain uses TRBV20-1 and TRBJ2-1, with TRBD1 identical over 7 bases. V gave up 1 base and J gave up 2 bases; unmatched junction bases: 5. Germline V lookup: CDR1 DFQATT, CDR2 SNEGSKA (reference sequence). The CDR3 consists of 15 residues. The CDR3 bases are TGCAGTGCTAGAGCCGACAGGGACCCCTACAATGAGCAGTTCTTC. Amino acids: CSARADRDPYNEQFF.

This clonotype was detected a few times. The chain carries TRBV12-3 or TRBV12-4 and TRBJ2-7, with D perhaps being TRBD1 or TRBD2 (5 bases each). V lost 6 bases and J lost 4, with 13 bases in between. The CDR3 has 13 amino acids. The CDR3 sequence is CASRREGLYEQYF. The CDR3 DNA reads as TGTGCCAGCAGACGTGAGGGGTTATACGAGCAGTACTTC.

The chain uses TRBV27 and TRBJ2-7; D unresolved. Looked up from germline, CDR1 is MNHEY and CDR2 is SMNVEV (reference sequence). With 8 bases removed from V and 7 bases from J, the gap between germline ends came to 9 bases. CDR3 length: 10 amino acids. The CDR3 sequence: CASLLAEQYF. In nucleotides, the CDR3 is TGTGCCAGCTTATTAGCTGAGCAGTACTTC.

The chain has TRBV11-1 and TRBJ2-1, with 11 bases identical to TRBD2. Per germline, CDR1 SGHAT and CDR2 FQDESV (reference sequence). This CDR3 spans 18 amino acids. After removal of 5 bases from V and 0 bases from J, the junction contained 9 bases not matched to a gene. CDR3 DNA sequence: TGTGCCAGCAGCGCCTACTCGGGACTAGCGGCCTCCTACAATGAGCAGTTCTTC. Protein product: CASSAYSGLAASYNEQFF.

This clonotype was counted many times. The chain combines TRBV5-5 with TRBJ1-4; 9 nucleotides line up with TRBD1. The CDR3 length is 15 residues. Germline values: CDR1 SGHKS, CDR2 YYEKEE (reference sequence). The V gene end was trimmed by 4 bases and the J gene end by 5 bases; junction bases not matched to a gene: 6. The CDR3 is CASSTNRGPNEKLFF. The CDR3 DNA reads as TGTGCCAGCAGCACAAACAGGGGGCCGAATGAAAAACTGTTTTTT.

This clonotype was observed a few times. The chain couples TRBV9 to TRBJ2-3; 8 positions agree with TRBD2. The germline V gene has CDR1 SGDLS and CDR2 YYNGEE. The CDR3 sequence is 16 residues long. V lost 4 bases and J lost 7; bases outside the gene matches: 14. CDR3 sequence reads: CASSPLTGGGTHTQYF. As DNA, the CDR3 is TGTGCCAGCAGCCCTCTGACGGGGGGGGGGACACATACGCAGTATTTT.

The chain joins TRBV20-1 to TRBJ1-5; D remains ambiguous. This CDR3 is built from 13 residues. Germline V gives CDR1 DFQATT, CDR2 SNEGSKA (reference sequence). V gave up 6 bases and J gave up 0 bases, with 9 bases separating them. The CDR3 sequence: CSATENSNQPQHF. CDR3 in DNA: TGCAGTGCGACGGAAAATAGCAATCAGCCCCAGCATTTT.